Listed below are T cell receptor beta chains from one sample, sequenced in a study of identical twins. TCRdb reanalysed the 5' RACE reads using MiXCR and keeps one entry per CDR3 protein. The sample carries about 210,000 distinct CDR3 sequences, around a tenth recorded once. Sample: memory (CD45RO+) T cells sorted from blood. These receptors were taken from a woman between 18 and 30 years old in good health. Both conserved end residues are part of each CDR3. Fields, in order: V gene, J gene, CDR3 length, CDR3 protein.

>TRBV6-2/TRBV6-3|TRBJ2-1|15
CASSYREPYYNEQFF
>TRBV12-3/TRBV12-4|TRBJ2-3|14
CASRRAGGADTQYF
>TRBV5-1|TRBJ1-2|11
CASIRGRGYTF
>TRBV7-2|TRBJ2-1|15
CASSFASRSYNEQFF
>TRBV3-1|TRBJ1-2|13
CASSPAAPYGYTF
>TRBV6-5|TRBJ1-3|16
CASSYSSTAAGNTIYF
>TRBV5-1|TRBJ2-7|14
CASSLGGQEREQYF
>TRBV5-1|TRBJ2-3|18
CASSQRLAAVTSTDTQYF
>TRBV11-3|TRBJ2-5|15
CASSAREAVRETQYF
>TRBV5-1|TRBJ2-3|14
CASSAGTGTDTQYF
>TRBV6-5|TRBJ2-7|13
CASSYSRGTPQYF
>TRBV6-2/TRBV6-3|TRBJ1-1|12
CASRQGGTEAFF
>TRBV24-1|TRBJ2-3|12
CATRGTGDTQYF
>TRBV7-2|TRBJ2-3|16
CASSLITSRPTDTQYF
>TRBV30|TRBJ2-3|14
CAWSGTGLPDTQYF
>TRBV24-1|TRBJ2-1|14
CATSGTGAYNEQFF
>TRBV7-2|TRBJ2-3|14
CASSRPDSTDTQYF
>TRBV12-3/TRBV12-4|TRBJ2-2|14
CASSLIQGTGELFF
>TRBV5-1|TRBJ1-2|13
CASSPGQINGYTF
>TRBV5-6|TRBJ2-5|13
CASSLGRTETQYF
>TRBV5-1|TRBJ2-5|15
CASSLTTGGGETQYF
>TRBV20-1|TRBJ2-7|13
CSALAGRSYEQYF